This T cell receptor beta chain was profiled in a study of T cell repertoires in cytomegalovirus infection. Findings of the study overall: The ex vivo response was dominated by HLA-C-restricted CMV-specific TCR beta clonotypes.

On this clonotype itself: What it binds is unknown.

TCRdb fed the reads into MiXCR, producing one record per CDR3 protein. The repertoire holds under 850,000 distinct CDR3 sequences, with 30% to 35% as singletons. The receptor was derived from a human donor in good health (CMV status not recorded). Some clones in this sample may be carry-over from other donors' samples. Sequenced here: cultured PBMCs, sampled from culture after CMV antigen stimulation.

The CDR3 loop reads CATSRGNVDLRKLYF. For the CDR3, the DNA is TGTGCCACCAGCAGAGGTAATGTAGACCTCCGTAAGCTGTATTTT. This chain uses TRBV15 with TRBJ2-3; unclear D gene. Germline assignment: CDR1 LNHNV and CDR2 YYDKDF (reference sequence). Deletions cut 1 base from V and 14 bases from J, with 22 bases between. CDR3 length equals 15 residues.